The entry that follows covers one T cell receptor beta chain sequence. Its specificity is unknown. The sample is drawn from a study of chemoradiotherapy in HPV16-positive cancers. Study-wide results and caveats: Candidate HPV-specific clones and E7-related TCR motifs grew in tumor during treatment.

CDR1 SGHNT and CDR2 YYREEE come from the germline V gene (reference sequence). This CDR3 is 15 amino acids long. Libraries were prepared by immunoSEQ multiplex PCR; TCRdb keeps only in-frame clonotypes and omits some of them. The sample has 4,800 or so clones, about nine tenths seen once. The clonotype was recovered from a human donor with HPV-associated anogenital cancer. V usage is TRBV5-4 and J usage is TRBJ2-5; D is tentatively TRBD1 or TRBD2 (5 bases each). The DNA end lines up better with TRBJ2-7; the J call may be wrong. The input for sequencing was tumor tissue, taken from a patient who underwent chemoradiotherapy. DNA of the CDR3: TGTGCCAGCAGCTTTTCCGGGACGGAAACCTACGAGCAGTACTTC. Protein product: CASSFSGTETYEQYF.